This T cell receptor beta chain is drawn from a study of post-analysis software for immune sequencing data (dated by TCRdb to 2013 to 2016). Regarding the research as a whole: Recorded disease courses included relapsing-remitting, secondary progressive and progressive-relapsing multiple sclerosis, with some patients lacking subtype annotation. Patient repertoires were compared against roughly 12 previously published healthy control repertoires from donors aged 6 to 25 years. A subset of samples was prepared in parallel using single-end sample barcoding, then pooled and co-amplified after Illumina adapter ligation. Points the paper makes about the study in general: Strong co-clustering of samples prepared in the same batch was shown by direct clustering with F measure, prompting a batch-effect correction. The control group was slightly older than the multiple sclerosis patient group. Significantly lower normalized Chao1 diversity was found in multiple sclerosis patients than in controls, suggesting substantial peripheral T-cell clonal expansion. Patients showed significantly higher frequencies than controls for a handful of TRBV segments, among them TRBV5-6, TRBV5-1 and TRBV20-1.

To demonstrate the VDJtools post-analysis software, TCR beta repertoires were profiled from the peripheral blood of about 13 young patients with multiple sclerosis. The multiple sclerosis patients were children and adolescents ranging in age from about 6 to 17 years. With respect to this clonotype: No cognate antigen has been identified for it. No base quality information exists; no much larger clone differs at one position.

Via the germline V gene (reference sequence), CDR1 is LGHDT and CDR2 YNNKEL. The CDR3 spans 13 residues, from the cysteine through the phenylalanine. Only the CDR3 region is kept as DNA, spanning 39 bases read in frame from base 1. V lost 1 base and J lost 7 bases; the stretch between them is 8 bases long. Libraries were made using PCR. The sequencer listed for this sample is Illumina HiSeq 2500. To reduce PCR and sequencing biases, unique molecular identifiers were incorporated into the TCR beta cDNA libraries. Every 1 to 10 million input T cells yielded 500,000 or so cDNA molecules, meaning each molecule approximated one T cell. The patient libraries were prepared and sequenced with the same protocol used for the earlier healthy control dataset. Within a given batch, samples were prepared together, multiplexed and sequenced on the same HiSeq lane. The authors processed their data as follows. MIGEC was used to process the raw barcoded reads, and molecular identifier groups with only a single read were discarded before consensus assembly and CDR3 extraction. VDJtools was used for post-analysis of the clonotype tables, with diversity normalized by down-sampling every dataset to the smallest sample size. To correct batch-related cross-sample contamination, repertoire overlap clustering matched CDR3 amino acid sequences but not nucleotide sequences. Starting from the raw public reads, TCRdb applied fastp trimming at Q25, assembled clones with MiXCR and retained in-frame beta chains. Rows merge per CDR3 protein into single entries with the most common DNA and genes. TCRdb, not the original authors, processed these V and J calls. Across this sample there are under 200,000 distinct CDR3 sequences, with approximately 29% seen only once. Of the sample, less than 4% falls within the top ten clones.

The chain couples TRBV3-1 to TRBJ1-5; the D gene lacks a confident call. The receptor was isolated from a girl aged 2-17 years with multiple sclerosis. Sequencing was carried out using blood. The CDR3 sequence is CASSQVPRQPQHF. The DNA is TGTGCCAGCAGCCAAGTACCCAGGCAGCCCCAGCATTTT.